This TCR beta chain was found in a study of shared clonotypes between healthy human individuals. The germline gives CDR1 MNHEY, CDR2 SMNVEV (reference sequence). With V trimmed by 2 bases and J by 4 bases, 1 base remained unmatched. The CDR3 has 14 amino acids. The assay was run at deep level. The material for each subset, its genomic DNA, was split evenly across several immunoSEQ plates. Sequencing used immunoSEQ multiplex PCR; TCRdb keeps in-frame clones, though not all of them. Among about 2,100,000 clones listed, about 93% were seen once. Selected positively for CCR7 and CD45RO-negative, naive CD8 cells excluded terminally differentiated effector memory CD45RA+ cells. Findings and limits, study-wide: Relative to memory subsets, naive subsets generally showed larger estimated richness.

In the case of this clone: Its antigen is still unknown.

Sequencing was done on a sample of naive CD8+ T cells from PBMCs. This clonotype was sampled from a man aged 18 to 35 in good health. Some clones in this sample may be carry-over from other donors' samples. The chain links TRBV27 to TRBJ2-2, with 7 positions matching TRBD2. CDR3 residues: CASSLASGTGELFF. The CDR3 DNA is TGTGCCAGCAGTTTAGCTAGCGGCACCGGGGAGCTGTTTTTT.